Detailed here is one TCR beta chain. This specimen belongs to a study of T cell changes during pregnancy in multiple sclerosis. TCRdb's table, derived via immunoSEQ multiplex PCR, lists solely in-frame clones and lacks some. The repertoire consists of about 59,000 clones, with approximately 87% occurring once and the leading ten covering about 5.2%. Germline assignment: CDR1 SNHLY and CDR2 FYNNEI. Trimming cost V 7 bases and J 6 bases, with 3 bases left between them. This CDR3 has 9 residues. The sequenced sample consisted of peripheral blood from another person, used as feeder cells. The chain has TRBV2 and TRBJ1-2; D not resolved. The TCR originated in a human donor whose cells served as feeder cells for cultures in a pregnancy study. The CDR3 nucleotides are TGTGCCAGCAAAGATGGCTACACCTTC. This translates into CASKDGYTF.